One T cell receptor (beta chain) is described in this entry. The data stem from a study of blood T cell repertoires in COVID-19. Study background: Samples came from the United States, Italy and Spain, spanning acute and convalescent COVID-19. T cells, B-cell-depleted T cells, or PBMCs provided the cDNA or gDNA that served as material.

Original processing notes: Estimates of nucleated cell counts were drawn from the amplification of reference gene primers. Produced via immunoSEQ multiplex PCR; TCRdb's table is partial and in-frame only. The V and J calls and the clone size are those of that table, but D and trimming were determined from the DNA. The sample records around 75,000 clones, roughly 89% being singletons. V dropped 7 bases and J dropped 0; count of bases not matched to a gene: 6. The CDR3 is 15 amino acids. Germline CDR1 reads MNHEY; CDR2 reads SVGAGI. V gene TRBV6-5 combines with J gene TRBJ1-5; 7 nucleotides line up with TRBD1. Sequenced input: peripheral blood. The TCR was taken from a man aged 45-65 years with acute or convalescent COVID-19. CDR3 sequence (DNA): TGTGCCAGCATCCCCCCAGGGGGTAGCAATCAGCCCCAGCATTTT. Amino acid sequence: CASIPPGGSNQPQHF.